These T cell receptor beta chains were read from a single sample in a study of T-cell reconstitution after alpha-beta-depleted transplantation in children. TCRdb re-derived calls from the PCR reads in MiXCR, one entry per CDR3 protein. The sample consists of 190,000 or so distinct CDR3 sequences, around 6.8% of them appearing once. The specimen was PBMCs from the stem cell graft donor, collected from the stem cell graft. The receptors stem from a human donor who donated a stem cell graft to a child with Wiskott-Aldrich syndrome. CDR3s include the opening cysteine and the closing phenylalanine or tryptophan.

TRBV12-3/TRBV12-4,CASSLGGELETQYF
TRBV3-1,CASSQEGGIGEKLFF
TRBV7-7,CASSLAFTGELFF
TRBV12-3/TRBV12-4,CASSFLRGQGAVRNQPQHF
TRBV5-1,CASSFPAGDVYEQYF
TRBV7-2,CASSLGTRPGREQFF
TRBV12-3/TRBV12-4,CASSGGPGLAGYNEQFF
TRBV29-1,CSVPGLAGMYTQYF
TRBV18,CASSPSAGGVYEQFF
TRBV3-1,CASSRSENSYEQYF
TRBV20-1,CSARVDGYEQYF
TRBV5-1,CASSLNLNRGNTGELFF
TRBV19,CASSIDSYQPQHF
TRBV29-1,CSVETTGFGYGYTF
TRBV5-1,CASSLGTVHTEAFF
TRBV24-1,CATSDNTLNDGEQFF
TRBV20-1,CSATGLAANSYNEQFF